The sequence of this T cell receptor beta chain was determined in a study of shared clonotypes between healthy human individuals. Per the original methods: ImmunoSEQ junction-only sequences lacked quality scores, so their filtering differed. TCRdb's table, derived via immunoSEQ multiplex PCR, lists solely in-frame clones and lacks some. The DNA gave D and trimming, while V, J and clone size come from that table. The profile shows roughly 2.4 million clones, around 95% of them singletons. A note on this clone: The identical CDR3 is also encoded by other nucleotide sequences in the sample.

The study drew all its donors from Caucasian adults living in Nashville, Tennessee. The germline CDR1 and CDR2 sequences are KGHSH and LQKENI. The CDR3 consists of 14 residues. The V segment lost 6 bases and the J segment 2 bases; nucleotides outside the gene matches: 5. This receptor was obtained from a young man in good health. V and J are TRBV18 and TRBJ2-7; 9 nucleotides agree with TRBD1. Sequenced material: naive CD4+ T cells sorted from blood. As to subset: CD45RA+ positively selected. The CDR3 DNA reads TGTGCCAGCTCTACGGGACAGGGTGCCTACGAGCAGTACTTC. Its protein product is CASSTGQGAYEQYF. Complete variable domain (other parts from reference TRBV18 and TRBJ2-7): NAGVMQNPRHLVRRRGQEARLRCSPMKGHSHVYWYRQLPEEGLKFMVYLQKENIIDESGMPKERFSAEFPKEGPSILRIQQVVRGDSAAYFCASSTGQGAYEQYFGPGTRLTVT.